This is a list of T cell receptor beta chains from one sample in a study of T-cell reconstitution after alpha-beta-depleted transplantation in children. MiXCR was run by TCRdb on the PCR reads, yielding one entry per CDR3 protein. The sample has approximately 980,000 distinct CDR3 sequences; around 30% are singletons. The sequenced sample was PBMCs, mostly from graft donor cells, obtained 360 days after TCRalphabeta/CD19-depleted stem cell transplant. The receptors stem from a boy younger than two who had a stem cell transplant for SCID, so the T cells may come from the graft donor. The CDR3 runs from the conserved cysteine through the conserved F or W. The order of the fields is clone size, D gene, J gene, V gene, CDR3 DNA, CDR3 protein. D genes are given only for firm matches. Clone size, where shown, is once, few, many, or a class for clones that have expanded.

once | TRBD2 | TRBJ2-1 | TRBV12-3/TRBV12-4 | TGTGCCAGCAGTGCGGGGGGGCGGTGGAATGAGCAGTTCTTC | CASSAGGRWNEQFF
few | - | TRBJ1-1 | TRBV12-3/TRBV12-4 | TGTGCCAGCAGTTTTTCGGGAGAGATGAACACTGAAGCTTTCTTT | CASSFSGEMNTEAFF
- | TRBD1 | TRBJ2-7 | TRBV12-3/TRBV12-4 | TGTGCCAGCAGTCTCGAGAGGGGGCCAGCCTACGAGCAGTACTTC | CASSLERGPAYEQYF
few | - | TRBJ2-1 | TRBV28 | TGTGCCAGCACTTCCCCCGGACAAGGCGGGAATGAGCAGTTCTTC | CASTSPGQGGNEQFF
- | TRBD1 | TRBJ2-2 | TRBV12-3/TRBV12-4 | TGTGCCAGCAGTTTTCAGGGGGCAATCGGGGAGCTGTTTTTT | CASSFQGAIGELFF
- | - | TRBJ2-7 | TRBV20-1 | TGCAGTGCTGCGCGGCGTGAGGATGGGCAGTACTTC | CSAARREDGQYF
few | - | TRBJ2-1 | TRBV5-5 | TGTGCCAGCAGCTTACCTATCAATGAGCAGTTCTTC | CASSLPINEQFF
- | - | TRBJ2-2 | TRBV7-9 | TGTGCCAGCAGGTCCGACAGCGTCGCGAACACCGGGGAGCTGTTTTTT | CASRSDSVANTGELFF
- | TRBD2 | TRBJ2-2 | TRBV12-5 | TGTGCTAGTGGTTTGAGCGGGGCGAGGAACACCGGGGAGCTGTTTTTT | CASGLSGARNTGELFF
few | - | TRBJ1-1 | TRBV6-1 | TGTGCCAGCAATGTAGGCGGGCTCTCTGGCACTGAAGCTTTCTTT | CASNVGGLSGTEAFF
- | TRBD1 | TRBJ2-5 | TRBV5-1 | TGCGCCAGCAGCCCACGGACAGGCCACCAAGAGACCCAGTACTTC | CASSPRTGHQETQYF
- | - | TRBJ2-5 | TRBV4-1 | TGCGCCAGCAGCCAATTGGGCATAGGAGAGACCCAGTACTTC | CASSQLGIGETQYF
- | - | TRBJ2-7 | TRBV10-3 | TGTGCCATCAGTGAGTGGGGGTTCTCCTACGAGCAGTACTTC | CAISEWGFSYEQYF
few | - | TRBJ2-7 | TRBV20-1 | TGCAGTGCTAGTCGGGGGCAGGGGGGGGAGCAGTACTTC | CSASRGQGGEQYF
few | TRBD1 | TRBJ2-1 | TRBV12-3/TRBV12-4 | TGTGCCAGCAGTCTTCCGTCCGGGACAGGGGCCCATGAGCAGTTCTTC | CASSLPSGTGAHEQFF
few | - | TRBJ1-5 | TRBV12-3/TRBV12-4 | TGTGCCAGCAGTTATAATTCGGGACTTGGTCAGCCCCAGCATTTT | CASSYNSGLGQPQHF
- | - | TRBJ2-3 | TRBV4-3 | TGCGCCAGCAGCCAAGATCGAGGTTTCACAGATACGCAGTATTTT | CASSQDRGFTDTQYF
few | TRBD1 | TRBJ1-2 | TRBV12-3/TRBV12-4 | TGTGCCAGCAGTTCCGGGACAGGGAGAAACTATGGCTACACCTTC | CASSSGTGRNYGYTF
few | TRBD2 | TRBJ2-3 | TRBV12-3/TRBV12-4 | TGTGCCAGCAGGCCATACCTTAGCGGGGGGTGGGTAGATACGCAGTATTTT | CASRPYLSGGWVDTQYF
many | - | TRBJ2-5 | TRBV7-9 | TGTGCCAGCAGCTTACCACAGGGACAAGAGACCCAGTACTTC | CASSLPQGQETQYF